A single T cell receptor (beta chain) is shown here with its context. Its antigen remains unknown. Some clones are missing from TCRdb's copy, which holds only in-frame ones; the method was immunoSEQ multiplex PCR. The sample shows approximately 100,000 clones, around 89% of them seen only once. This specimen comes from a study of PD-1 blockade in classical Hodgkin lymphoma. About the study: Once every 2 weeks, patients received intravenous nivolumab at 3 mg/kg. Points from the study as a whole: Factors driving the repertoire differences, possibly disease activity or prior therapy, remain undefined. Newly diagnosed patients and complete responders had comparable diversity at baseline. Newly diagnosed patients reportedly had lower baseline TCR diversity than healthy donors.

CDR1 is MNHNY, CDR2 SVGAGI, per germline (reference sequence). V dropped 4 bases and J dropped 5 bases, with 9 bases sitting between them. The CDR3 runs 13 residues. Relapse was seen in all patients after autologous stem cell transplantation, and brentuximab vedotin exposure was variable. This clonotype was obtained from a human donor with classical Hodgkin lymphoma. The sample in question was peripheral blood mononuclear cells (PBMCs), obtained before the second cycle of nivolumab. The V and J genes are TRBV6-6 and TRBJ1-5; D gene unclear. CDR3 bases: TGTGCCAGCAGTTCCTACGCTCATCAGCCCCAGCATTTT. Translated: CASSSYAHQPQHF.